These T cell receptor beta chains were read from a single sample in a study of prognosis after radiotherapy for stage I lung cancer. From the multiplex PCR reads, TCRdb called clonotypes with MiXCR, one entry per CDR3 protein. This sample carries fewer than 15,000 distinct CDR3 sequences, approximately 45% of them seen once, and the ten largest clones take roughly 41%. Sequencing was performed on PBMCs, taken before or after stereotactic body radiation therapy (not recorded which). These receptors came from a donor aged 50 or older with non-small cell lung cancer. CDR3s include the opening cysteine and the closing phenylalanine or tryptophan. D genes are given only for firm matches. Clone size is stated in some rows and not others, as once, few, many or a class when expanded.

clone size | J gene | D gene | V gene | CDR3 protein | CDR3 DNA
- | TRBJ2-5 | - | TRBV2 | CASSGGVAQYF | TGTGCCAGCAGTGGGGGCGTGGCCCAGTACTTC
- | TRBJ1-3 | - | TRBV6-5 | CASSYSTAAGNTIYF | TGTGCCAGCAGTTACTCGACGGCAGCTGGAAACACCATATATTTT
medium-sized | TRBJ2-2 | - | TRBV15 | CATSRDRVAGELFF | TGTGCCACCAGCAGAGACAGGGTGGCCGGGGAGCTGTTTTTT
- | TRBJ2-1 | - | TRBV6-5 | CASSYSTRGQFF | TGTGCCAGCAGTTACTCTACTAGGGGGCAGTTCTTC
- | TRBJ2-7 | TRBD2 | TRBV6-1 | CASRGLAGGYEQYF | TGTGCCAGCAGAGGACTAGCGGGAGGCTACGAGCAGTACTTC
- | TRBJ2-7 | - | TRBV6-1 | CASSPRDTYEQYF | TGTGCCAGCAGTCCCCGGGACACCTACGAGCAGTACTTC
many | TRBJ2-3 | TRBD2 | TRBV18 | CASSPLAGELDTQYF | TGTGCCAGCTCACCACTGGCGGGAGAATTGGATACGCAGTATTTT
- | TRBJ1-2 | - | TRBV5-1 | CASRSVYWYGYTF | TGCGCCAGCAGATCGGTGTACTGGTATGGCTACACCTTC
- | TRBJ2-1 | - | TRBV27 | CASSLDYNEQFF | TGTGCCAGCAGTTTAGACTACAATGAGCAGTTCTTC
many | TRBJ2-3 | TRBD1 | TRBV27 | CASSDSGQGAADTQYF | TGTGCCAGCAGTGACTCGGGACAGGGGGCTGCAGATACGCAGTATTTT
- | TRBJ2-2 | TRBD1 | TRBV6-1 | CASSTLGQGSYTVELFF | TGTGCCAGCAGCACGTTGGGACAGGGGTCATATACCGTGGAGCTGTTTTTT
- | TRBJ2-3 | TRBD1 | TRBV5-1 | CASSIEGQGVTDTQYF | TGCGCCAGCAGCATCGAGGGACAGGGTGTCACAGATACGCAGTATTTT
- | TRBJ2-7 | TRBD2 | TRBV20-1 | CSARVRGLARGEQYF | TGCAGTGCTAGAGTTCGGGGACTAGCGCGGGGTGAGCAGTACTTC
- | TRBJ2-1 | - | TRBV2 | CASSEEYNEQFF | TGTGCCAGCAGTGAAGAGTACAATGAGCAGTTCTTC
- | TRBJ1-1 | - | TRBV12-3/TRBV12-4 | CASTPGWGNTEAFF | TGTGCCAGCACACCAGGGTGGGGGAACACTGAAGCTTTCTTT
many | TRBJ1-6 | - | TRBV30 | CAWRRDTYSPLHF | TGTGCCTGGAGGCGGGACACTTATTCACCCCTCCACTTT
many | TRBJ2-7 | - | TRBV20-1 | CSARDSTYEQYF | TGCAGTGCTAGGGACAGTACCTACGAGCAGTACTTC
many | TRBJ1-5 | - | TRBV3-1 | CASSQDVDSNQPQHF | TGTGCCAGCAGCCAAGATGTGGACAGCAATCAGCCCCAGCATTTT
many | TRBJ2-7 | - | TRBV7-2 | CASNQLMTGLSYEQYF | TGTGCCAGCAATCAACTCATGACAGGCCTCTCCTACGAGCAGTACTTC
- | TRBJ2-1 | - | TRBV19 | CASSIGGGNEQFF | TGTGCCAGTAGTATTGGAGGGGGCAATGAGCAGTTCTTC
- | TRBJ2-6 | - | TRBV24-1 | CATSRGVAGANVLTF | TGTGCCACCAGCAGGGGGGTAGCTGGGGCCAACGTCCTGACTTTC
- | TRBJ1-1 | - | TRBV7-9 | CASSTRQVGRDTEAFF | TGTGCCAGCAGCACCCGACAGGTAGGGAGGGACACTGAAGCTTTCTTT
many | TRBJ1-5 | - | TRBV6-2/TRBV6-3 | CASSPSSGIWQPQHF | TGTGCCAGCAGTCCGAGCTCGGGCATTTGGCAGCCCCAGCATTTT
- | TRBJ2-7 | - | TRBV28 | CAGSLGAGNSHEQYF | TGTGCCGGCAGTTTAGGTGCGGGCAATTCCCACGAGCAGTACTTC
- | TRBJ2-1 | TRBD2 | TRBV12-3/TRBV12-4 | CARATRGVAGYNEQFF | TGTGCCAGAGCCACCCGCGGGGTAGCGGGCTACAATGAGCAGTTCTTC
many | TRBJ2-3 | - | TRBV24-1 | CATSGTETQYF | TGTGCCACCAGTGGGACGGAGACGCAGTATTTT
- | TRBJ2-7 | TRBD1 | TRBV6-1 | CASSDWDRGYEQYF | TGTGCCAGCAGTGACTGGGACAGGGGCTACGAGCAGTACTTC
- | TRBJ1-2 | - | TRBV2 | CASSEGQYYGYTF | TGTGCCAGCAGTGAGGGGCAGTACTATGGCTACACCTTC
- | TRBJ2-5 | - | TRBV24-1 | CATSDFQGRAYQETQYF | TGTGCCACCAGTGATTTTCAGGGCAGGGCGTACCAAGAGACCCAGTACTTC
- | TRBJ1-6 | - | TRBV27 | CASSLFGYSPLHF | TGTGCCAGCAGTTTATTTGGCTATTCACCCCTCCACTTT
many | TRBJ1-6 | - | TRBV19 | CASKGRGGIGSPLHF | TGTGCCAGTAAAGGAAGGGGGGGCATCGGTTCACCCCTCCACTTT
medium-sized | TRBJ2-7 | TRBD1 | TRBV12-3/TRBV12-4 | CASRRTGPSYEQYF | TGTGCCAGCAGACGGACAGGGCCCTCCTACGAGCAGTACTTC
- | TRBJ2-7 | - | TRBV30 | CAWSVLGVGEQYF | TGTGCCTGGAGTGTACTTGGGGTGGGGGAGCAGTACTTC
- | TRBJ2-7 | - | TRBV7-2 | CASSLAGGEQYF | TGTGCCAGCAGCTTAGCAGGGGGGGAGCAGTACTTC
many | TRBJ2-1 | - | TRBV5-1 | CASSLVSGNEQFF | TGCGCCAGCAGCTTGGTTTCCGGTAATGAGCAGTTCTTC
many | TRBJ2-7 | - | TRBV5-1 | CASSLVGASYGQYF | TGCGCCAGCAGCTTGGTGGGCGCCTCCTACGGGCAGTACTTC
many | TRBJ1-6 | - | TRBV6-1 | CASSQSGRTHRPNYNSPLHF | TGTGCCAGCAGCCAGTCGGGGCGAACCCACAGACCAAATTATAATTCACCCCTCCACTTT
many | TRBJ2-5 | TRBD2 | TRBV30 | CAWSVGLAGARETQYF | TGTGCCTGGAGTGTAGGTCTAGCGGGAGCCCGAGAGACCCAGTACTTC
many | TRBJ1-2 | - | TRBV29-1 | CSVETQGPNYGYTF | TGCAGCGTTGAAACGCAGGGCCCTAACTATGGCTACACCTTC
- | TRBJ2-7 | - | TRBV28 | CASRTPPWEQYF | TGTGCCAGCAGAACTCCCCCTTGGGAGCAGTACTTC
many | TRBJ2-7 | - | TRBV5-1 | CASSVGATGKQYF | TGCGCCAGCAGCGTGGGGGCTACCGGAAAGCAGTACTTC